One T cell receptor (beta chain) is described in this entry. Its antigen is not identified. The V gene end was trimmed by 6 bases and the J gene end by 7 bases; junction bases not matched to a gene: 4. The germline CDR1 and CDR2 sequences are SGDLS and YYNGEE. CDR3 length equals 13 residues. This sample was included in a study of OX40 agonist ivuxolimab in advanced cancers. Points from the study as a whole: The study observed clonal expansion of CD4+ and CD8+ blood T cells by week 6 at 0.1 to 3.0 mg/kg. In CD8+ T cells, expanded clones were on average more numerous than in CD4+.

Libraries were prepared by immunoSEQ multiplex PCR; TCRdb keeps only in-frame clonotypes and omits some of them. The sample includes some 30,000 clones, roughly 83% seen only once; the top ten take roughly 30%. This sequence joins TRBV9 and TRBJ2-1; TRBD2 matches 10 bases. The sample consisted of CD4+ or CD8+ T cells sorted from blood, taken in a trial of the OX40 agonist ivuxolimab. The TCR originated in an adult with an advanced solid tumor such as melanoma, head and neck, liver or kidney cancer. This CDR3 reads CASMTSGRNEQFF. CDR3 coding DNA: TGTGCCAGCATGACTAGCGGGCGGAATGAGCAGTTCTTC.